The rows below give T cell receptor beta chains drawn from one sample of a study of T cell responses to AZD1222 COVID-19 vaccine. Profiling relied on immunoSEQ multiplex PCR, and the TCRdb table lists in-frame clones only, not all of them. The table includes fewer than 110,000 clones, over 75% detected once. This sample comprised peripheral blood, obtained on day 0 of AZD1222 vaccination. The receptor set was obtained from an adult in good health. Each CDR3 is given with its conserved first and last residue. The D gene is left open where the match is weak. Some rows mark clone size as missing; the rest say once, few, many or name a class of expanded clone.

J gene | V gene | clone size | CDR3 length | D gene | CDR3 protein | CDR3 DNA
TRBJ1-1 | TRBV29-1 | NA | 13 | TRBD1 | CSVIRDRTTEAFF | TGCAGCGTGATACGGGACAGAACTACTGAAGCTTTCTTT
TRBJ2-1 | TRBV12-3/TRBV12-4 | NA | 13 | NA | CASSLLRGDEQFF | TGTGCCAGCAGTTTATTAAGAGGCGATGAGCAGTTCTTC
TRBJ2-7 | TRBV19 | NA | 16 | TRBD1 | CASSPLGGTGYVEQYF | TGTGCCAGTAGTCCACTCGGCGGGACAGGCTACGTCGAGCAGTACTTC
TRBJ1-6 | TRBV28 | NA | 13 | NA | CASKAGSSAALHF | TGTGCCAGCAAGGCGGGGTCCAGTGCTGCCCTCCACTTT
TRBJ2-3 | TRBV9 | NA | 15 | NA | CASSVISGNTDTQYF | TGTGCCAGCAGCGTAATTAGCGGCAACACAGATACGCAGTATTTT
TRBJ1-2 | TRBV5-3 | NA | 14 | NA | CARSLGPPNYGYTF | TGTGCCAGAAGCTTGGGACCTCCCAACTATGGCTACACCTTC
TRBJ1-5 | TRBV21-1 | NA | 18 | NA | CASSKEPPRRLSNQPQHF | TGTGCCAGCAGCAAAGAACCCCCGAGACGACTTAGCAATCAGCCCCAGCATTTT
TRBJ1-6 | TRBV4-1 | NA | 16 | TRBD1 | CASSQVPDRASSPLHF | TGCGCCAGCAGCCAAGTCCCGGACAGGGCCTCTTCACCCCTCCACTTT
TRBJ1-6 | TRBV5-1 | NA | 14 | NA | CASSREAQNSPLHF | TGCGCCAGCTCCCGGGAAGCGCAGAATTCACCCCTCCACTTT
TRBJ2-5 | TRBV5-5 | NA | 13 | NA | CASSPSVQETQYF | TGTGCCAGCAGCCCCAGCGTCCAAGAGACCCAGTACTTC
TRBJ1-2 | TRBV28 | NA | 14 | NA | CASSLLAGWDGYTF | TGTGCCAGCAGTTTATTGGCTGGGTGGGATGGCTACACCTTC
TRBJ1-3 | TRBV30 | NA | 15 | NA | CAWISEALSGNTIYF | TGTGCCTGGATAAGCGAGGCGCTCTCTGGAAACACCATATATTTT
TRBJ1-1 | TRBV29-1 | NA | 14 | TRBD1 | CSGRMVDRGEAALF | TGCAGCGGCCGGATGGTAGACAGGGGGGAGGCCGCCCTCTTT
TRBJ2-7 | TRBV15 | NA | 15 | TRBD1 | CATSSGTGVSYEQYF | TGTGCCACCAGCAGTGGGACAGGGGTGTCATACGAGCAGTACTTC
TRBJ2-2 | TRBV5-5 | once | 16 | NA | CASRPYRGISTGELFF | TGTGCCAGCAGACCTTACCGAGGGATTTCCACCGGGGAGCTGTTTTTT
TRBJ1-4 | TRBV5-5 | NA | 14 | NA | CASSFSGVDEKLFF | TGTGCCAGCAGCTTCTCAGGGGTGGATGAAAAACTGTTTTTT
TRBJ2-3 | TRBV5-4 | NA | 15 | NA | CASTDGGASTDTQYF | TGTGCCAGCACCGATGGGGGGGCGAGCACAGATACGCAGTATTTT
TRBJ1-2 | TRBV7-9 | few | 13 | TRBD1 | CASSGQQNYGYTF | TGTGCCAGCTCGGGACAGCAGAACTATGGCTACACCTTC
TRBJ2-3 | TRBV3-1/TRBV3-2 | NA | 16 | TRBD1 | CASSQARTGRPDTQYF | TGTGCCAGCAGCCAAGCGAGGACAGGGAGACCAGATACGCAGTATTTT
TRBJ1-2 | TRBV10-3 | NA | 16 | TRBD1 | CAISEQGPTGSYGYTF | TGTGCCATCAGTGAACAGGGACCGACAGGGAGCTATGGCTACACCTTC
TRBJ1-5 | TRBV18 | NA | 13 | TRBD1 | CASSKGAEGPQHF | TGTGCCAGCTCAAAGGGGGCGGAGGGTCCCCAGCATTTT
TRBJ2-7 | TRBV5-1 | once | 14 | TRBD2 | CASSLGLAASVGYF | TGCGCCAGCAGCTTGGGACTAGCCGCATCGGTGGGGTACTTC
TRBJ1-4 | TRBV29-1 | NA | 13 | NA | CSVVGFSNEKLFF | TGCAGCGTTGTGGGGTTCTCAAATGAAAAACTGTTTTTT
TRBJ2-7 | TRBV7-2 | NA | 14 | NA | CASSLDLTPSEQYF | TGTGCCAGCAGCTTAGATCTCACCCCTTCCGAGCAGTACTTC
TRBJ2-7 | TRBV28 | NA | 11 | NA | CASTQSYEQYF | TGTGCCAGCACCCAGTCCTACGAGCAGTACTTC
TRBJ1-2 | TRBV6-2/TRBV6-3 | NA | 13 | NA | CASSRDLGIGYTF | TGTGCCAGCAGTCGGGACTTGGGAATAGGCTACACCTTC
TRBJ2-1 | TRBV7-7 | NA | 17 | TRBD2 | CASSLGGGLAGGGEQFF | TGTGCCAGCAGCTTAGGGGGAGGACTAGCGGGAGGTGGTGAGCAGTTCTTC
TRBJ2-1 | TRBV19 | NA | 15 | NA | CASSRQAISYNEQFF | TGTGCCAGTAGTCGACAGGCTATCTCCTACAATGAGCAGTTCTTC
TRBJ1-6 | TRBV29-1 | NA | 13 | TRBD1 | CSVGTGGNSPLHF | TGCAGCGTTGGGACAGGGGGCAATTCACCCCTCCACTTT
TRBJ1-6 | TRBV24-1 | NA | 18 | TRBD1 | CATSDSQGERSYNSPLHF | TGTGCCACCAGTGACAGCCAGGGGGAACGCTCCTATAATTCACCCCTCCACTTT
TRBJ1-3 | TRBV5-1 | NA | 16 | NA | CASSLTGVNSGNTIYF | TGCGCCAGCAGCTTGACGGGGGTTAACTCTGGAAACACCATATATTTT
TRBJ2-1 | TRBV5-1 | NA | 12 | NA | CASSFPAPEQFF | TGCGCCAGCAGCTTCCCAGCGCCTGAGCAGTTCTTC
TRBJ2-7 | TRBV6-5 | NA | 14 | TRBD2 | CASKGASGIYEQYF | TGTGCCAGCAAGGGGGCTAGCGGGATATACGAGCAGTACTTC